Listed below are T cell receptor beta chains from one sample, sequenced in a study of long-term antiretroviral therapy in people with HIV. Assay used: immunoSEQ multiplex PCR; TCRdb lists only in-frame clones, some missing. The table shows around 14,000 clones, with over 70% occurring only once. The sample was unsorted PBMCs, taken 1.3 years before starting antiretroviral therapy. All receptors derive from a man aged 35-49 years with HIV. CDR3s include the opening cysteine and the closing phenylalanine or tryptophan. A D gene is named only where the DNA matches it firmly. Expanded clones get a size class; other rows say once, few or many, or leave the size out.

clone_size: .; d_call: TRBD1; v_call: TRBV5-1; j_call: TRBJ2-1; cdr3_nt: TGCGCCAGCAGTATAAACGACAGGGGCAGCTCCTACAATGAGCAGTTCTTC; cdr3_aa: CASSINDRGSSYNEQFF
clone_size: .; d_call: .; v_call: TRBV18; j_call: TRBJ1-1; cdr3_nt: TGTGCCAGCTCACCGGGGGGGACCCACTTAAACACTGAAGCTTTCTTT; cdr3_aa: CASSPGGTHLNTEAFF
clone_size: .; d_call: .; v_call: TRBV5-1; j_call: TRBJ1-1; cdr3_nt: TGCGCCAGCAGCTCTCCGGAGAACACTGAAGCTTTCTTT; cdr3_aa: CASSSPENTEAFF
clone_size: once; d_call: .; v_call: TRBV5-4; j_call: TRBJ1-1; cdr3_nt: TGTGCCAGCAGCTCCTACAGGGACCACACTGAAGCTTTCTTT; cdr3_aa: CASSSYRDHTEAFF
clone_size: .; d_call: .; v_call: TRBV4-1; j_call: TRBJ2-1; cdr3_nt: TGCGCCAGCAGCCAAGGGGACAATCAGCAGTTCTTC; cdr3_aa: CASSQGDNQQFF
clone_size: few; d_call: .; v_call: TRBV13; j_call: TRBJ1-6; cdr3_nt: TGTGCCAGCAGCTTAACCTCAGGGCTCTCCTATAATTCACCCCTCCACTTT; cdr3_aa: CASSLTSGLSYNSPLHF
clone_size: .; d_call: TRBD2; v_call: TRBV5-4; j_call: TRBJ2-1; cdr3_nt: TGTGCCAGCAGCAGCGGGACTAGCGGGAGTAGCTCCTACAATGAGCAGTTCTTC; cdr3_aa: CASSSGTSGSSSYNEQFF
clone_size: once; d_call: .; v_call: TRBV5-1; j_call: TRBJ2-7; cdr3_nt: TGCGCCAGCAGCTTGGCTGCAGGGACGTACGAGGAGCAGTACTTC; cdr3_aa: CASSLAAGTYEEQYF
clone_size: once; d_call: TRBD2; v_call: TRBV9; j_call: TRBJ2-3; cdr3_nt: TGTGCCAGCAGCGTCGGGAGGGGAGGGACAGATACGCAGTATTTT; cdr3_aa: CASSVGRGGTDTQYF
clone_size: .; d_call: .; v_call: TRBV21-1; j_call: TRBJ2-7; cdr3_nt: TGTGCCAGCAGAGGGGATTCCTACGAGCAGTACTTC; cdr3_aa: CASRGDSYEQYF
clone_size: .; d_call: .; v_call: TRBV27; j_call: TRBJ1-1; cdr3_nt: TGTGCCAGCAGTTTATCGATGGCCGACGCTGGAGCTTTCTTT; cdr3_aa: CASSLSMADAGAFF
clone_size: few; d_call: .; v_call: TRBV6-1; j_call: TRBJ2-7; cdr3_nt: TGTGCCAGCAGGGGGAGCGCCTCCTACGAGCAGTACTTC; cdr3_aa: CASRGSASYEQYF
clone_size: .; d_call: .; v_call: TRBV5-6; j_call: TRBJ2-5; cdr3_nt: TGTGCCAGCAGCATAAGGGGAACTGGGACCCAGTACTTC; cdr3_aa: CASSIRGTGTQYF
clone_size: .; d_call: .; v_call: TRBV6-7; j_call: TRBJ2-5; cdr3_nt: TGTGCCAGCAGCCATCTATTGGGTCGGGGAGAAGAGACCCAGTACTTC; cdr3_aa: CASSHLLGRGEETQYF
clone_size: .; d_call: .; v_call: TRBV30; j_call: TRBJ1-1; cdr3_nt: TGTGCCTGGAGTTATGGCCAGGTGGGGACTGAAGCTTTCTTT; cdr3_aa: CAWSYGQVGTEAFF
clone_size: .; d_call: .; v_call: TRBV11-2; j_call: TRBJ2-3; cdr3_nt: TGTGCCAGCAGCTTAGCAGATACGCAGTATTTT; cdr3_aa: CASSLADTQYF
clone_size: .; d_call: .; v_call: TRBV14; j_call: TRBJ1-1; cdr3_nt: TGTGCCAGCAGCCTCCCCCCGACAACTTTGCCTGAAGCTTTCTTT; cdr3_aa: CASSLPPTTLPEAFF
clone_size: .; d_call: TRBD1; v_call: TRBV7-8; j_call: TRBJ2-7; cdr3_nt: TGTGCCAGCAGCTTGACAGGGGACGAGCAGTACTTC; cdr3_aa: CASSLTGDEQYF
clone_size: .; d_call: .; v_call: TRBV30; j_call: TRBJ1-3; cdr3_nt: TGTGCCTGGAGTCTTGGTGGAAACACCATATATTTT; cdr3_aa: CAWSLGGNTIYF
clone_size: .; d_call: .; v_call: TRBV2; j_call: TRBJ1-5; cdr3_nt: TGTGCCAGCAGTGAGCCGGGCTACAATCAGCCCCAGCATTTT; cdr3_aa: CASSEPGYNQPQHF
clone_size: .; d_call: .; v_call: TRBV5-1; j_call: TRBJ2-6; cdr3_nt: TGCGCCAGCAGCTTGGTTGCCGGGGTTGGGGCCAACGTCCTGACTTTC; cdr3_aa: CASSLVAGVGANVLTF
clone_size: .; d_call: .; v_call: TRBV27; j_call: TRBJ2-7; cdr3_nt: TGTGCCAGCAGTTTATCTCGCGGACAGATCGTCTACGAGCAGTACTTC; cdr3_aa: CASSLSRGQIVYEQYF
clone_size: .; d_call: .; v_call: TRBV10-3; j_call: TRBJ1-5; cdr3_nt: TGTGCCATCAGTGAGTCTCGGGGGAGCAATCAGCCCCAGCATTTT; cdr3_aa: CAISESRGSNQPQHF
clone_size: .; d_call: .; v_call: TRBV14; j_call: TRBJ2-1; cdr3_nt: TGTGCCAGCAGCCACCTCGGGGACACCAATGAGCAGTTCTTC; cdr3_aa: CASSHLGDTNEQFF
clone_size: .; d_call: TRBD1; v_call: TRBV18; j_call: TRBJ1-4; cdr3_nt: TGTGCCAGCTCATCGGGACAGGGTGAGAAACTGTTTTTT; cdr3_aa: CASSSGQGEKLFF
clone_size: .; d_call: TRBD2; v_call: TRBV2; j_call: TRBJ2-3; cdr3_nt: TGTGCCAGCAGTGAAGCCGGACCTAGCGGGGGGCGGCGCACAGATACGCAGTATTTT; cdr3_aa: CASSEAGPSGGRRTDTQYF
clone_size: .; d_call: .; v_call: TRBV5-6; j_call: TRBJ1-2; cdr3_nt: TGTGCCAGCAGCTTTTGGCCCCCCGACTATGACTATGGCTACACCTTC; cdr3_aa: CASSFWPPDYDYGYTF
clone_size: few; d_call: TRBD2; v_call: TRBV7-2; j_call: TRBJ2-1; cdr3_nt: TGTGCCAGCAGCTTAGGACTAGCGAGGCATGAGCAGTTCTTC; cdr3_aa: CASSLGLARHEQFF
clone_size: .; d_call: TRBD2; v_call: TRBV5-5; j_call: TRBJ2-7; cdr3_nt: TGTGCCAGCAGCTGGACTAGCGGGGCGTCCTACGAGCAGTACTTC; cdr3_aa: CASSWTSGASYEQYF
clone_size: .; d_call: TRBD1; v_call: TRBV6-1; j_call: TRBJ2-7; cdr3_nt: TGTGCCAGCAGTGAAGCCTGGGACAGGGAAGCCTACGAGCAGTACTTC; cdr3_aa: CASSEAWDREAYEQYF
clone_size: .; d_call: .; v_call: TRBV5-1; j_call: TRBJ1-5; cdr3_nt: TGCGCCAGCAGCTTGGCAGGGCAGCAGGGTCAGCCCCAGCATTTT; cdr3_aa: CASSLAGQQGQPQHF